The source of this TCR beta chain is a study of T cells in Graves' hyperthyroidism and ophthalmopathy. In the study overall: Pretreatment peripheral blood was obtained at initial diagnosis.

V shed 5 bases and J 4 bases; nucleotides not matched to a gene: 11. The CDR3 runs 18 residues. General study points: The majority of expanded thyroid clonotypes above 0.001 also appeared in blood.

The sample holds many counts of this clonotype. As yet, its antigen is unknown. The TCR beta CDR3 regions underwent amplification using RNA transcripts as the source. TCR CDR3 underwent first-round RT-PCR with the HTBI primer set. TCRdb passed the multiplex PCR reads through MiXCR, listing each CDR3 protein once. The sample carries 490,000 or so distinct CDR3 sequences, approximately 23% recorded once. Exclusion criteria comprised uncontrolled infection, other autoimmune disease, pregnancy or lactation. The V and J genes are TRBV12-3 or TRBV12-4 and TRBJ2-1; 13 nucleotides line up with TRBD2. The receptor's source is a woman aged 70-85 years with Graves' ophthalmopathy. Sequenced: blood. The CDR3 bases are TGTGCCAGCAGTCTAAGGACTAGCGGGAGAGCCATTTACAATGAGCAGTTCTTC. It specifies CASSLRTSGRAIYNEQFF.